This entry describes one T cell receptor (beta chain). This sample was taken from a study of blood T cell repertoires in COVID-19. The wider study: Samples came from the United States, Italy and Spain, spanning acute and convalescent COVID-19. T cells, B-cell-depleted T cells, or PBMCs provided the cDNA or gDNA that served as material.

Original methodology: Amplification with reference gene primers provided the estimates of nucleated cell counts. Generated by immunoSEQ multiplex PCR, the TCRdb table keeps only in-frame clones and is missing some. That table furnishes V, J and clone size, whereas the DNA furnished D and trimming. The sample includes around 180,000 clones, around 88% of them seen just once. Germline lookup yields CDR1 KGHSH and CDR2 LQKENI. V gave up 6 bases and J gave up 2 bases, with 20 bases separating them. The CDR3 runs 16 residues. Enrollees, about 18 to 95 years old, lived in approximately 24 US areas. The sequenced sample was PBMCs or T cells enriched from blood (not recorded which). The clonotype originates from a woman aged 30 to 39 who had recovered from COVID-19. The chain employs TRBV18 and TRBJ2-7; maybe TRBD1 (5 bases). This CDR3 reads CASSPTNRQGTYEQYF. For the CDR3, the DNA is TGTGCCAGCTCCCCGACAAACCGGCAGGGAACCTACGAGCAGTACTTC.